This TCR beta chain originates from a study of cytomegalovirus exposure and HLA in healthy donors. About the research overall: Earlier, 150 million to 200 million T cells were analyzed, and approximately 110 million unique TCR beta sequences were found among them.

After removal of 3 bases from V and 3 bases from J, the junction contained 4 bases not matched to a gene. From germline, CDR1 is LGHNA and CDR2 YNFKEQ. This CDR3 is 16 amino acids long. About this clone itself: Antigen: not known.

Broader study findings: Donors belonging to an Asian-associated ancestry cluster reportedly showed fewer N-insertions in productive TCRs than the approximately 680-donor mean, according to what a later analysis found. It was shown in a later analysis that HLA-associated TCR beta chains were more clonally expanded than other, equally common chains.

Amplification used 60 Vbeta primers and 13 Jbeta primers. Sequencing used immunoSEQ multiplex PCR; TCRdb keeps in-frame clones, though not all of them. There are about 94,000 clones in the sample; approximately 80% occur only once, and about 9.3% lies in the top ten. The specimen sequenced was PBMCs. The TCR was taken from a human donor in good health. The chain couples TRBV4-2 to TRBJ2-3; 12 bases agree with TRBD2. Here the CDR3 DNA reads TGTGCCAGCAGCCAGGGAACTAGCGGGGGGACAGATACGCAGTATTTT. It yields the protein CASSQGTSGGTDTQYF.